This entry concerns a single TCR beta chain. This receptor's antigen is unknown. The record has no base qualities; no much larger clone is one base away. These data originate in a study of blood T cell repertoires in COVID-19 (dated by TCRdb to the early 2020s). Regarding the study in general: Samples from collaborators originated in the United States, Italy and Spain and spanned both the acute and convalescent phases of COVID-19. The material from the prospective study consisted of cDNA or gDNA derived from T cells, B-cell-depleted T cells, or PBMCs. Deeply sampled blood TCRbeta repertoires from subjects exposed to, actively infected with, or recovered from COVID-19 were included in the dataset. A freely available public database, intended as a resource for researchers studying the immune response to SARS-CoV-2, is where the repertoires were released. Samples were obtained from the ongoing ImmuneRACE study (first 160 participants) and from roughly 1,300 subjects provided by 6 global collaborators. The sample metadata nearly always contained a de-identified subject ID, COVID-19 status, age in years and sex. HLA class I and class II types, where available, came from metadata supplied by the sample provider rather than from assay-based typing. The full study reports these points: Clinical and demographic metadata were provided uncurated, with the amount varying by source and participant.

TCRbeta CDR3 regions were amplified from genomic DNA by means of the immunoSEQ Assay, a bias-controlled multiplex PCR. The paper's processing steps were these. Nucleated cell counts per sample were estimated from amplification of reference gene primers within the assay. Sequence reads were collapsed and filtered to measure the absolute abundance of every unique TCRbeta CDR3 rearrangement. For each sample, productive Simpson clonality was calculated as the square root of Simpson's diversity index over productive rearrangements. In TCRdb, the immuneACCESS table is reduced to in-frame sequences with V and J assigned. These tables do not hold every clone; where another copy was compared, an unresolved V gene accounts for under half, and the others remain unexplained. Clonal size and the V and J genes are those of that table, whereas D and trimming came from the DNA. The sample table lists about 80,000 clones, 70% to 80% of them with a count of one. More than 15% of the sample belongs to the ten largest clones.

The collaborating institutions used their own protocols to collect whole blood in K2EDTA tubes. For TCRbeta analysis, collaborators shipped samples as frozen whole blood, isolated PBMCs, or DNA extracted from either of those sample types. The CDR3 numbers 17 residues from cysteine through phenylalanine. Only the CDR3 DNA stays, 51 bases, in frame from base 1. Looking up the germline V gene yields CDR1 MNHNS and CDR2 SASEGT. Unmatched junction bases come to 5, with V trimmed by 1 base and J by 1 base. The V and J genes are TRBV6-1 and TRBJ2-4; 9 bases in the middle match TRBD2. What was sequenced was peripheral blood. The source of this sequence is a man between 70 and 80 years old with active or convalescent COVID-19. CDR3 region: CASSEVASGNAKNIQYF. The DNA is as follows: TGTGCCAGCAGTGAAGTGGCTAGCGGGAATGCCAAAAACATTCAGTACTTC.